These T cell receptor beta chains were read from a single sample in a study of blood T cell repertoires in COVID-19. Data came from immunoSEQ multiplex PCR; TCRdb stores just in-frame clones and leaves some out. The sample consists of tens of thousands of clones, 85% to 90% of them appearing once. Sequencing was performed on peripheral blood. The origin of the receptors is a human donor in a cohort sampled during active COVID-19. CDR3s include the opening cysteine and the closing phenylalanine or tryptophan. D genes are given only for firm matches. Expanded clones get a size class; other rows say once, few or many, or leave the size out.

cdr3_nt	cdr3_aa	d_call	clone_size	v_call	j_call
TGTGCCAGCAGACTACAGGGATCCTTTTACGAGCAGTACTTC	CASRLQGSFYEQYF	-	-	TRBV28	TRBJ2-7
TGTGCCAGCAGCTCGACGGGGGGATCGGCGGATACGCAGTATTTT	CASSSTGGSADTQYF	TRBD2	once	TRBV7-9	TRBJ2-3
TGCGCCAGCAGCCATAGTTACGGTTCCTCGGCTAACTATGGCTACACCTTC	CASSHSYGSSANYGYTF	-	-	TRBV4-3	TRBJ1-2
TGCGCCAGCAGCTTGGCCAATGCGGGGGGGCAAGAGACCCAGTACTTC	CASSLANAGGQETQYF	TRBD2	-	TRBV5-1	TRBJ2-5
TGTGCCAGCAGCATAGACCGACAGGGAGGCGAAAAACTGTTTTTT	CASSIDRQGGEKLFF	TRBD1	-	TRBV7-9	TRBJ1-4
TGTGCCAGTAGTATTTCGTCCTCGGACACCGGCTCCTACGAGCAGTACTTC	CASSISSSDTGSYEQYF	-	-	TRBV19	TRBJ2-7
TGTGCCAGCAGCCCAGACCGACTGAGTTCCCACGAGCAGTACTTC	CASSPDRLSSHEQYF	-	-	TRBV7-2	TRBJ2-7
TGTGCCACCAGTGAGCCCGGGACAGATAATAGCAATCAGCCCCAGCATTTT	CATSEPGTDNSNQPQHF	TRBD1	-	TRBV24-1	TRBJ1-5
TGTGCCAGCAGTAGACAGGGGGCAGGTTACGAGCAGTACTTC	CASSRQGAGYEQYF	TRBD1	-	TRBV27	TRBJ2-7
TGTGCCACCAGCTGGACACGAAGCCCAGATACGCAGTATTTT	CATSWTRSPDTQYF	-	-	TRBV24-1	TRBJ2-3
TGCAGCGTTGATTGGACTAGCTGGGGCCAAGAGACCCAGTACTTC	CSVDWTSWGQETQYF	TRBD2	-	TRBV29-1	TRBJ2-5
TGTGCCAGCAGTGAGTGGGCTTACGAGCAGTACTTC	CASSEWAYEQYF	-	-	TRBV2	TRBJ2-7
TGTGCCAGCAGCGCGCCGGGACTAGGATGCTACGAGCAGTACTTC	CASSAPGLGCYEQYF	-	-	TRBV21-1	TRBJ2-7
TGCGCCAGCAGCTTGGGTCCTAGCGGAGCCTACGAGCAGTACTTC	CASSLGPSGAYEQYF	TRBD2	-	TRBV5-1	TRBJ2-7
TGCAGCGTTGATAGCGGCCTACCCTCCAATGAGCAGTTCTTC	CSVDSGLPSNEQFF	-	-	TRBV29-1	TRBJ2-1
TGTGCCAGCAGTCCAGGACAGGGGCCCGCTGATGGCTACACCTTC	CASSPGQGPADGYTF	TRBD1	-	TRBV27	TRBJ1-2
TGTGCCAGCAGTCAGGGATGGGGAGGGGGTCAGCCCCAGCATTTT	CASSQGWGGGQPQHF	-	-	TRBV5-6	TRBJ1-5
TGTGCCAGCAGCGCAGTAGCGGGAGCTAACAATGAGCAGTTCTTC	CASSAVAGANNEQFF	TRBD2	-	TRBV9	TRBJ2-1
TGTGCCAGCAGCACCACTAGCGGGAGTGTTTACAATGAGCAGTTCTTC	CASSTTSGSVYNEQFF	TRBD2	-	TRBV28	TRBJ2-1
TGTGCCACCAGTGATGCTCGGGGACAGGGCTCCTACAATGAGCAGTTCTTC	CATSDARGQGSYNEQFF	TRBD1	-	TRBV24-1	TRBJ2-1
TGTGCCAGCAGCTTAGAATACGGGGTGGAAGATACGCAGTATTTT	CASSLEYGVEDTQYF	-	-	TRBV7-9	TRBJ2-3
TGTGCCAGCAGCCTACTTGGAGGCGGCTCCTACAATGAGCAGTTCTTC	CASSLLGGGSYNEQFF	-	-	TRBV3-1/TRBV3-2	TRBJ2-1
TGTGCCAGCTCACCACCCCCAGCGGGAGCCAATGAGCAGTTCTTC	CASSPPPAGANEQFF	TRBD2	once	TRBV18	TRBJ2-1
TGCGCCAGCAGCCAAGATTTGAGGGGGTACTCTGGAAACACCATATATTTT	CASSQDLRGYSGNTIYF	-	-	TRBV4-3	TRBJ1-3
TGTGCCAGCAGCCAAGAGACTAGCGGGAGGCACGAGCAGTACTTC	CASSQETSGRHEQYF	TRBD2	-	TRBV3-1/TRBV3-2	TRBJ2-7
TGTGCCAGCAGGCCGGGACTAGCGGCAGATACGCAGTATTTT	CASRPGLAADTQYF	TRBD2	-	TRBV2	TRBJ2-3
TGTGCCACCAGCAAACCAGGGGTGCGCGAGCAGTACTTC	CATSKPGVREQYF	-	once	TRBV15	TRBJ2-7
TGTGCCAGCAGGCGATGGACTAGCGGGAGGGGCACAGATACGCAGTATTTT	CASRRWTSGRGTDTQYF	TRBD2	-	TRBV2	TRBJ2-3
TGCGCCAGCAGCCCCAACTTCTCCGAGCAGTACTTC	CASSPNFSEQYF	-	many	TRBV5-1	TRBJ2-7
TGCGCCAGCAGCTTAGGGACAGGGGGCGGCTACGAGCAGTACTTC	CASSLGTGGGYEQYF	TRBD1	-	TRBV4-3	TRBJ2-7
TGTGCCAGCAGTTCCAATAGCGGGGGGGGCCTGGGAGTCCCCTACGAGCAGTACTTC	CASSSNSGGGLGVPYEQYF	TRBD2	-	TRBV27	TRBJ2-7
TGTGCCATCAGTGACTCCGACAGTGACGCCTACGAGCAGTACTTC	CAISDSDSDAYEQYF	-	-	TRBV10-3	TRBJ2-7
TGTGCCACCAGTGATTTTAGTAAAAGAGATGAAAAACTGTTTTTT	CATSDFSKRDEKLFF	-	-	TRBV24-1	TRBJ1-4
TGTGCCAGCAGCGCGTCCGGGACAGGTGACGAAAAACTGTTTTTT	CASSASGTGDEKLFF	TRBD1	-	TRBV7-8	TRBJ1-4
TGTGCCAGCAGCGTAGGCCGGGGTAGCGGCAATGAGCAGTTCTTC	CASSVGRGSGNEQFF	-	-	TRBV9	TRBJ2-1
TGTGCCAGCAGTTACTCCGGCGGAGGACCCAACACTGAAGCTTTCTTT	CASSYSGGGPNTEAFF	-	-	TRBV6-6	TRBJ1-1
TGCGCCAGCAGCGCGGGACAGGGTAGGGCTTTCTTT	CASSAGQGRAFF	TRBD1	-	TRBV5-1	TRBJ1-1
TGTGCCAGCAGCCCAGGGGGGCGGGAAGGCTACAATGAGCAGTTCTTC	CASSPGGREGYNEQFF	-	-	TRBV9	TRBJ2-1
TGTGCCAGCAGTCCCGACAGGTTGGGCTACACCTTC	CASSPDRLGYTF	-	few	TRBV28	TRBJ1-2
TGTGCCAGCAGCCAAGATGAGGGACTAGCGGCCAAAAACATTCAGTACTTC	CASSQDEGLAAKNIQYF	TRBD2	-	TRBV14	TRBJ2-4
TGCGCCAGCAGCGGAGGGACAGGGGGGAACACCGGGGAGCTGTTTTTT	CASSGGTGGNTGELFF	TRBD1	-	TRBV5-1	TRBJ2-2
TGTGCCAGTAGTATAGCCACCGGGACAGCAAGCTCTGGGGCCAACGTCCTGACTTTC	CASSIATGTASSGANVLTF	TRBD1	-	TRBV19	TRBJ2-6
TGTGCCAGCAGCTTAACGGCAGACTCTGGAAACACCATATATTTT	CASSLTADSGNTIYF	-	-	TRBV7-3	TRBJ1-3
TGTGCCTGGAGTTCTGACAGGGGCAATCAGCCCCAGCATTTT	CAWSSDRGNQPQHF	TRBD1	-	TRBV30	TRBJ1-5
TGCGCCAGCAGCCAAGAGACAACACTAGCGGGAGATACGCAGTATTTT	CASSQETTLAGDTQYF	TRBD2	-	TRBV4-3	TRBJ2-3
TGTGCCAGCAACGGGGGGGACGGCAATCAGCCCCAGCATTTT	CASNGGDGNQPQHF	-	-	TRBV9	TRBJ1-5